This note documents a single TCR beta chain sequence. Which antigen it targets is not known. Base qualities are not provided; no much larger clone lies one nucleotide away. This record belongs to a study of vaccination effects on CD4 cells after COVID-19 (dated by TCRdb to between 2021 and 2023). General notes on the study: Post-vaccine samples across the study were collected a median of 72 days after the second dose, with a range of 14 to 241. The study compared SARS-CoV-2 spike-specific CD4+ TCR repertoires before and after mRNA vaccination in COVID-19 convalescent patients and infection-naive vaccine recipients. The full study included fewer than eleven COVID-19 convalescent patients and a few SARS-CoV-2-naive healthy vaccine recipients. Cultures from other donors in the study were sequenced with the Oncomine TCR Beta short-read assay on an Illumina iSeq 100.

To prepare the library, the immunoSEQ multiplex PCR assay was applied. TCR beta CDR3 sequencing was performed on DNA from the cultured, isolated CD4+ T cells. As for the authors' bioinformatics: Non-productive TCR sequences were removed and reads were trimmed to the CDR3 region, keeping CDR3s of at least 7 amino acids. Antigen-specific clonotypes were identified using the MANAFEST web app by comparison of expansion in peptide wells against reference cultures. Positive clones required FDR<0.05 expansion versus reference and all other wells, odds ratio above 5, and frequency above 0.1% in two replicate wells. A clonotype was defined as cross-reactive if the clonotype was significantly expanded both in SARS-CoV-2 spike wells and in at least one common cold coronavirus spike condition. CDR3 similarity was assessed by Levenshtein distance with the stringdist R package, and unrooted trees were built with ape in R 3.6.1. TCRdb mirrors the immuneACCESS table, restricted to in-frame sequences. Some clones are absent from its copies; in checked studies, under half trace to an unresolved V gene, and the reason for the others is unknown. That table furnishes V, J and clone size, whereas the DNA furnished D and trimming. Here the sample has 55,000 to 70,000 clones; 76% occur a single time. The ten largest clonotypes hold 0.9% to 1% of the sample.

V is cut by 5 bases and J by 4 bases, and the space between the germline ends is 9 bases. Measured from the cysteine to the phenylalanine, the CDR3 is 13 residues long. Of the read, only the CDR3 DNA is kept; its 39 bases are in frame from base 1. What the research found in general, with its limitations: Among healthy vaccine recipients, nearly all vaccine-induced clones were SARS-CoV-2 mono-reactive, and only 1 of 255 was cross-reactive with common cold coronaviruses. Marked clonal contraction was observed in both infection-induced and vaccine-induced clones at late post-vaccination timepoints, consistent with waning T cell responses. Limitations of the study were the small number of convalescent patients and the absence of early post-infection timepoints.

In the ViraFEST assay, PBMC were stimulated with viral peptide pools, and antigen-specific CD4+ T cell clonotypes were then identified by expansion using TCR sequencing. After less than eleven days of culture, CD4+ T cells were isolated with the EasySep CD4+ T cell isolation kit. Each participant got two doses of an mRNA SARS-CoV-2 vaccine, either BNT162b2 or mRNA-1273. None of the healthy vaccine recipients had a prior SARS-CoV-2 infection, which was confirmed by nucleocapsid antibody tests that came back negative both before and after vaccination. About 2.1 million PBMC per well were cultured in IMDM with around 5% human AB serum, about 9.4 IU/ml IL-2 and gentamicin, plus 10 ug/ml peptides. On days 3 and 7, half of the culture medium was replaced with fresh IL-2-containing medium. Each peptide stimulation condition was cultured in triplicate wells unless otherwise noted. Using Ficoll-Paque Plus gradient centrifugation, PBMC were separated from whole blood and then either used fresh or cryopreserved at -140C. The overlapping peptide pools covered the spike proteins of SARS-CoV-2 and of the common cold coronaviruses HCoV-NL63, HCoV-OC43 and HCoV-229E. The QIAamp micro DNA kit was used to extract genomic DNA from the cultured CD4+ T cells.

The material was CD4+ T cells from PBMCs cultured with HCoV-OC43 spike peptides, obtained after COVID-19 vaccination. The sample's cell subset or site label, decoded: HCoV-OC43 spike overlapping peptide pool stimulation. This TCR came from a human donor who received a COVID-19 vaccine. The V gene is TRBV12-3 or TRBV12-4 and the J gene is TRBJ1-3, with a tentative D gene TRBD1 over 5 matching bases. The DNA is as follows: TGTGCCAGCAGTCTTTGGGGGGGAAACACCATATATTTT. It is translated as CASSLWGGNTIYF.